This TCR beta chain was documented in a study of PD-1 blockade in classical Hodgkin lymphoma. Study-wide results and limits: Repertoire difference causes, possibly disease activity or prior therapy, remain undefined. Complete responders had baseline diversity similar to newly diagnosed patients. Individuals initiating nivolumab under 1 year after ASCT were excluded. Healthy donors were reported to have higher baseline TCR diversity than newly diagnosed patients.

As to this clone: Its target is unknown.

Profiling relied on immunoSEQ multiplex PCR, and the TCRdb table lists in-frame clones only, not all of them. The sample carries nearly 55,000 clones, over 70% recorded once. Relapse after autologous stem cell transplantation occurred in every patient, and brentuximab vedotin exposure varied. Looked up from germline, CDR1 is SGDLS and CDR2 is YYNGEE. This CDR3 spans 12 amino acids. The junction had 6 bases not matched to a gene; V was cut back by 3 bases and J by 16 bases. The V gene is TRBV9, the J gene TRBJ2-1; 11 positions match TRBD2. This clonotype was obtained from a human donor with classical Hodgkin lymphoma. The sequences come from peripheral blood mononuclear cells (PBMCs), collected at baseline. Here the CDR3 reads CASSGLAGNRFF. CDR3 sequence (DNA): TGTGCCAGCAGCGGACTAGCGGGAAATCGATTCTTC.